What follows describes a single T cell receptor (beta chain). Antigen: not known. Profiling relied on immunoSEQ multiplex PCR, and the TCRdb table lists in-frame clones only, not all of them. The profile shows approximately 110,000 clones, roughly 87% of them singletons. The data were obtained in a study of T cell responses to AZD1222 COVID-19 vaccine. Study-wide background: Second doses were pooled across both intervals (about 4 or about 12 weeks). Overall study findings and caveats: A reported finding is that nearly half of spike-specific TCRs target unmutated variant regions. Donors, mostly white British, included more females; clonal diversity was possibly underestimated. Receipt of two AZD1222 doses was followed by a rise in Spike-specific TCR breadth and depth.

CDR3 length: 16 amino acids. Trimming removed 5 bases from V and 0 bases from J; junction bases left unmatched: 7. Germline loops: CDR1 SGHTA, CDR2 FQGNSA. The receptor's source is an adult in good health. The sequencing here drew on peripheral blood, taken on day 0 of AZD1222 vaccination. V usage is TRBV7-2 and J usage is TRBJ2-7, with 10 bases identical to TRBD2. CDR3 DNA sequence: TGTGCCAGCAGCCCGACTAGCGGGTCCAGCTCCTACGAGCAGTACTTC. Translating it yields CASSPTSGSSSYEQYF.